This is a list of T cell receptor beta chains from one sample in a study of blood T cell repertoires in COVID-19. The protocol was immunoSEQ multiplex PCR, while the TCRdb copy is restricted to in-frame clones and leaves out a portion. The sample records over 65,000 clones, 81% being singletons. Sequenced: peripheral blood. The origin of the receptors is an elderly man with acute or convalescent COVID-19. The CDR3 runs from the conserved cysteine through the conserved F or W. A D gene is named only where the DNA matches it firmly. The listing skips clone size in some rows; elsewhere it reads once, few, many or a size class.

>NA|NA|TRBJ1-1|TRBV7-9
CASSSQGGLNTEAFF
TGTGCCAGCAGCTCCCAGGGTGGTTTGAACACTGAAGCTTTCTTT
>NA|NA|TRBJ1-6|TRBV7-2
CASSLGTGTYNSPLHF
TGTGCCAGCAGCTTAGGTACAGGGACCTATAATTCACCCCTCCACTTT
>TRBD1|NA|TRBJ2-7|TRBV6-5
CASSSDRGRREQYF
TGTGCCAGCAGTTCGGACAGGGGGCGACGCGAGCAGTACTTC
>TRBD1|few|TRBJ1-1|TRBV6-1
CASSDLQGASREAFF
TGTGCCAGCAGTGACCTACAGGGGGCAAGTAGGGAAGCTTTCTTT
>NA|NA|TRBJ1-1|TRBV14
CASSPVNIVTEAFF
TGTGCCAGCAGCCCAGTGAACATTGTCACTGAAGCTTTCTTT
>NA|NA|TRBJ1-1|TRBV28
CASSRTEAFF
TGTGCCAGCAGTCGGACTGAAGCTTTCTTT
>TRBD2|NA|TRBJ2-7|TRBV28
CASSPPGTTLYEQYF
TGTGCCAGCAGTCCCCCCGGGACTACTTTATACGAGCAGTACTTC
>TRBD1|NA|TRBJ2-7|TRBV12-3/TRBV12-4
CASSRDSSYEQYF
TGTGCCAGCAGTCGGGACAGTTCCTACGAGCAGTACTTC
>TRBD1|NA|TRBJ2-7|TRBV7-8
CASRTPGTGYEQYF
TGTGCCAGCAGAACCCCTGGGACAGGTTACGAGCAGTACTTC
>TRBD1|NA|TRBJ2-7|TRBV6-5
CASGRTGSSYEQYF
TGTGCCAGCGGAAGGACAGGGAGCTCCTACGAGCAGTACTTC
>NA|NA|TRBJ1-5|TRBV12-3/TRBV12-4
CASSLRARQPQHF
TGTGCCAGCAGTTTGCGGGCGAGGCAGCCCCAGCATTTT
>TRBD1|NA|TRBJ1-2|TRBV2
CASSTETGAAGYTF
TGTGCCAGCAGCACAGAGACAGGGGCTGCTGGCTACACCTTC
>TRBD1|few|TRBJ2-2|TRBV7-3
CASSQGGRGNTGELFF
TGTGCCAGCAGCCAAGGGGGCAGGGGAAACACCGGGGAGCTGTTTTTT
>NA|NA|TRBJ2-1|TRBV11-2
CASSLQDIPEQFF
TGTGCCAGCAGCTTACAGGACATACCTGAGCAGTTCTTC
>TRBD1|NA|TRBJ1-5|TRBV28
CASSPADRGYQPQHF
TGTGCCAGCAGCCCAGCGGACAGGGGGTATCAGCCCCAGCATTTT
>TRBD1|NA|TRBJ1-1|TRBV6-1
CASSDRGVTEAFF
TGTGCCAGCAGTGACAGGGGGGTTACTGAAGCTTTCTTT
>NA|NA|TRBJ1-6|TRBV5-6
CASSLGSRGPPSPLHF
TGTGCCAGCAGCTTGGGATCCAGGGGACCGCCTTCACCCCTCCACTTT
>TRBD2|few|TRBJ2-1|TRBV10-3
CAISETSGEQFF
TGTGCCATCAGTGAGACTAGCGGGGAGCAGTTCTTC
>TRBD1|NA|TRBJ2-1|TRBV18
CASSLGTGTNNEQFF
TGTGCCAGCTCACTCGGGACAGGGACTAACAATGAGCAGTTCTTC
>NA|few|TRBJ1-1|TRBV7-3
CASSLRADITEAFF
TGTGCCAGCAGCTTAAGGGCAGACATCACTGAAGCTTTCTTT
>TRBD1|NA|TRBJ2-1|TRBV28
CASSSRTGWPYNEQFF
TGTGCCAGCAGTTCTCGGACAGGGTGGCCCTACAATGAGCAGTTCTTC
>NA|NA|TRBJ1-2|TRBV12-3/TRBV12-4
CASSRAYGYTF
TGTGCCAGCAGTCGAGCCTATGGCTACACCTTC
>TRBD1|NA|TRBJ2-7|TRBV7-6
CASSLVPGQGDHEQYF
TGTGCCAGCAGCTTAGTACCGGGACAGGGGGACCACGAGCAGTACTTC
>TRBD2|NA|TRBJ2-2|TRBV7-9
CARSGTSGKFNTGELFF
TGTGCCAGGAGCGGGACTAGCGGGAAGTTTAACACCGGGGAGCTGTTTTTT
>TRBD2|NA|TRBJ2-7|TRBV7-2
CASSLVGTSGTGEQYF
TGTGCCAGCAGCTTAGTCGGGACTAGCGGGACTGGCGAGCAGTACTTC
>NA|NA|TRBJ2-7|TRBV11-3
CASSSNPSYEQYF
TGTGCCAGCAGCTCCAATCCCTCCTACGAGCAGTACTTC
>TRBD2|NA|TRBJ2-1|TRBV5-4
CASSGIAGAFDNEQFF
TGTGCCAGCAGCGGGATAGCGGGAGCTTTCGACAATGAGCAGTTCTTC
>NA|NA|TRBJ1-4|TRBV19
CASRRTAINEKLFF
TGTGCCAGTAGGCGGACAGCTATTAATGAAAAACTGTTTTTT
>TRBD1|NA|TRBJ2-2|TRBV19
CASSATGQGPRGTGELFF
TGTGCCAGTAGTGCAACGGGACAGGGGCCGCGAGGCACCGGGGAGCTGTTTTTT
>NA|once|TRBJ2-7|TRBV7-9
CASSSDRGQWWLAGVEQYF
TGTGCCAGCAGCTCCGACAGGGGGCAGTGGTGGCTAGCGGGAGTCGAGCAGTACTTC
>NA|NA|TRBJ1-3|TRBV2
CASSAGPSSGNTIYF
TGTGCCAGCAGTGCAGGCCCCAGCTCTGGAAACACCATATATTTT
>TRBD1|NA|TRBJ1-1|TRBV28
CASSPRTGRGSFSAFF
TGTGCCAGCAGTCCCCGGACAGGGAGAGGTTCGTTTTCGGCTTTCTTT
>TRBD1|NA|TRBJ2-7|TRBV6-5
CASSFSGQGAMGEQYF
TGTGCCAGCAGTTTTTCCGGACAGGGAGCGATGGGCGAGCAGTACTTC
>NA|NA|TRBJ2-1|TRBV12-3/TRBV12-4
CASSLGGHEQFF
TGTGCCAGCAGTTTAGGGGGCCATGAGCAGTTCTTC
>TRBD1|few|TRBJ2-7|TRBV7-6
CASSLARTGGSYEQYF
TGTGCCAGCAGCTTAGCAAGGACAGGGGGCAGCTACGAGCAGTACTTC
>TRBD2|NA|TRBJ2-2|TRBV27
CASSFHGLAGAGELFF
TGTGCCAGCAGTTTCCACGGACTAGCGGGAGCCGGGGAGCTGTTTTTT
>NA|NA|TRBJ2-7|TRBV28
CASSQGLAYEQYF
TGTGCCAGCAGTCAGGGACTGGCCTACGAGCAGTACTTC
>TRBD1|NA|TRBJ1-1|TRBV18
CASSPPDRVSTEAFF
TGTGCCAGCTCACCACCCGACAGGGTGAGCACTGAAGCTTTCTTT
>TRBD1|NA|TRBJ1-5|TRBV2
CASRATGGGEQPQHF
TGTGCCAGCAGGGCTACAGGGGGCGGAGAACAGCCCCAGCATTTT